This T cell receptor (beta chain) was profiled in a study of cytomegalovirus exposure and HLA in healthy donors. V was clipped by 1 base and J by 0 bases; unmatched bases: 7. CDR3 length: 18 amino acids. CDR1 and CDR2 from the germline V gene are MGHRA and YSYEKL. The PCR had 60 Vbeta and 13 Jbeta primers. TCRdb keeps only in-frame clones here, not all; method: immunoSEQ multiplex PCR. The sample lists roughly 160,000 clones, 80% occurring once. General observations from the study: The productive fraction for most TCR beta V segments was about 87% or about 30% in an earlier analysis. A later analysis linked a missense variant in DCLRE1C to the trimming of TCR beta V and J genes. Analyzed later, most CMV-associated TCR beta chains appeared HLA-restricted.

A word on this clone: Its antigen is unknown.

The rearrangement joins TRBV4-1 to TRBJ2-1; the match to TRBD2 covers 9 bases. This TCR was recovered from a man aged 25 to 40 in good health and CMV-seronegative. Sequencing used PBMCs. CDR3 protein: CASSQAGLAPSSYNEQFF. The CDR3 DNA follows: TGCGCCAGCAGCCAAGCGGGACTAGCTCCGAGCTCCTACAATGAGCAGTTCTTC.